This T cell receptor (beta chain) was recorded in a study of post-analysis software for immune sequencing data. Study background: The disease courses spanned relapsing-remitting, secondary progressive and progressive-relapsing forms of multiple sclerosis.

J was trimmed by 3 bases and V by 7 bases; bases with no gene match: 9. Germline V lookup: CDR1 SQVTM, CDR2 ANQGSEA. The CDR3 has 16 amino acids. Unique molecular identifiers had been added to the TCR beta cDNA libraries. Some 500,000 cDNA molecules were obtained per 1 to 10 million input T cells. TCRdb fed the PCR reads into MiXCR, producing one record per CDR3 protein. The sample lists 600,000 to 700,000 distinct CDR3 sequences; approximately 59% were seen once. On this clonotype: Its target is unknown.

General study findings and limits: Elevated frequency relative to controls characterized four or five TRBV segments in patients, TRBV5-6, TRBV5-1 and TRBV20-1 among them. Multiple sclerosis patients had significantly lower normalized Chao1 diversity than controls.

The chain carries TRBV29-1 and TRBJ2-3; TRBD2 matches 14 bases. The material sequenced was blood. The clonotype was recovered from a girl aged 2-10 years with multiple sclerosis. The CDR3 coding sequence is TGCAGCGCCTCACCCGGACTAGCGGGAGGTACAGATACGCAGTATTTT. Its protein is CSASPGLAGGTDTQYF.